The present TCR beta chain was sequenced within a study of T cells after yellow fever vaccination. About the research overall: Each low-cell-number fraction was prepared by means of SMART-Seq v4 Ultra Low Input. Whole-study results and caveats: Primary-vaccination clones mostly resurfaced post-booster (just under 98% CD4, 85% to 90% CD8). A small share of clonotypes appeared in both CD4 and CD8 compartments.

A 5'RACE template-switching step, the method used to make TCR cDNA, added a universal primer site and UMIs. TCRdb called the 5' RACE reads again in MiXCR, with one record for every CDR3 protein. The sample lists nearly 350,000 distinct CDR3 sequences, about 7.8% occurring once. The CDR3 contains 15 residues. Trimming cost V 1 base and J 2 bases, with 12 bases left between them. Germline values: CDR1 SGHRS, CDR2 YFSETQ. There are a few counts of this clonotype. Its matching antigen is unknown. V and J are TRBV5-1 and TRBJ1-1, with TRBD1 as a possible D gene (6 bases). This receptor was identified in a man aged 18-30 years who received the YFV17D yellow fever vaccine. This sample comprised PBMCs, obtained approximately 47 days after the first yellow fever vaccination. The CDR3 here is CASSLTDRINTEAFF. The CDR3 region has the DNA TGCGCCAGCAGCTTGACGGACAGAATTAACACTGAAGCTTTCTTT. The whole variable domain, filled in from reference TRBV5-1 and TRBJ1-1, reads KAGVTQTPRYLIKTRGQQVTLSCSPISGHRSVSWYQQTPGQGLQFLFEYFSETQRNKGNFPGRFSGRQFSNSRSEMNVSTLELGDSALYLCASSLTDRINTEAFFGQGTRLTVV.